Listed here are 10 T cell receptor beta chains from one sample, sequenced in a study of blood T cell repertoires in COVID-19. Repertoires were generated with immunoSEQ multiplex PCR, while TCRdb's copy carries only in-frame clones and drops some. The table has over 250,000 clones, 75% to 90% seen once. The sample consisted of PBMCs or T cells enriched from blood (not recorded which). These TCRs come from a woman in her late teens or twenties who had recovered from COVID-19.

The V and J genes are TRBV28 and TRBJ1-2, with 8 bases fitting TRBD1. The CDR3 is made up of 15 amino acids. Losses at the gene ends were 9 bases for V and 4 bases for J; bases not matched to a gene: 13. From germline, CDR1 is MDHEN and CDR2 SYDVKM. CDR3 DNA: TGTGCCAGTTATGGGGGACAGGTCGGTAGCTATGGCTACACCTTC. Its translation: CASYGGQVGSYGYTF.

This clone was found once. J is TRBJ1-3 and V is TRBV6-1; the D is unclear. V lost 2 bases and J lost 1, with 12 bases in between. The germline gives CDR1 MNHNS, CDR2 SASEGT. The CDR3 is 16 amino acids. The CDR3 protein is CASSEQVGNSGNTIYF. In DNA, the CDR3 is TGTGCCAGCAGTGAACAGGTGGGCAATTCTGGAAACACCATATATTTT.

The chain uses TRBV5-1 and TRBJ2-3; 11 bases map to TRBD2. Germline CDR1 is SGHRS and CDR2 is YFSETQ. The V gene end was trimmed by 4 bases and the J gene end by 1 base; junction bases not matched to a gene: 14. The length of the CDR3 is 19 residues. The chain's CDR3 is CASSQALASGGQGTDTQYF. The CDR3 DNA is TGCGCCAGCAGCCAGGCATTGGCTAGCGGGGGGCAGGGCACAGATACGCAGTATTTT.

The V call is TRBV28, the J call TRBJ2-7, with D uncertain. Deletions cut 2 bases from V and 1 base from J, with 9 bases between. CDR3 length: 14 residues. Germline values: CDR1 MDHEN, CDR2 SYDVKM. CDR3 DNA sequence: TGTGCCAGCAGTTTAAGCAGGTTATCCTACGAGCAGTACTTC. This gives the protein CASSLSRLSYEQYF.

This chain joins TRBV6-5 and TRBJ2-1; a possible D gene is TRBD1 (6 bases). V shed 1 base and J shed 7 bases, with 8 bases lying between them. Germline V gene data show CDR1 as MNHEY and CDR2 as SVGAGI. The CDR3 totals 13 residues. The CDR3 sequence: CASSYWDKNEQFF. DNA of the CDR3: TGTGCCAGCAGTTACTGGGACAAAAATGAGCAGTTCTTC.

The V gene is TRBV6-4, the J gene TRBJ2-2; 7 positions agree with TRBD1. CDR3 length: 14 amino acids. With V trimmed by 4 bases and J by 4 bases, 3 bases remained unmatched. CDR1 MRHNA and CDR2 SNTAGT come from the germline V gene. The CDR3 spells CASSATGSTGELFF. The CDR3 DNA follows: TGTGCCAGCAGTGCGACAGGGAGCACCGGGGAGCTGTTTTTT.

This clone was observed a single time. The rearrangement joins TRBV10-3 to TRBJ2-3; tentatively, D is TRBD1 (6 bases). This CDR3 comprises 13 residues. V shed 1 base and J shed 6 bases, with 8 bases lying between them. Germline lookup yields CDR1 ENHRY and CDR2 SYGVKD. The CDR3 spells CAISEYRADTQYF. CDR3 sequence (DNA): TGTGCCATCAGTGAGTACAGGGCCGATACGCAGTATTTT.

The CDR3 loop reads CASSLAGGEAFF. Written as DNA, the CDR3 is TGTGCCAGCAGTTTGGCCGGGGGTGAAGCTTTCTTT. The chain joins TRBV28 to TRBJ1-1; possibly TRBD1 for D (5 bases). Germline-derived CDR1 and CDR2 are MDHEN and SYDVKM. CDR3 size: 12 residues. V was shortened by 3 bases and J by 7 bases, with 9 bases between the two germline ends.

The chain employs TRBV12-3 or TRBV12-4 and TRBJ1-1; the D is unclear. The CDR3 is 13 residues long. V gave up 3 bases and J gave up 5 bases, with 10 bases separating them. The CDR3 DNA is TGTGCCAGCAGTTTGTCCGGGTGGACTGAAGCTTTCTTT. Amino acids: CASSLSGWTEAFF.

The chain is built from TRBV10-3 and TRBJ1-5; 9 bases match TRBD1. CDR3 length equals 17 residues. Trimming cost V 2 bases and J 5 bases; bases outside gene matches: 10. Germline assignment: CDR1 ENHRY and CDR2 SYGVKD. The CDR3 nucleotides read TGTGCCATCAGTGAGCGTAGGACAGGGGCTAGTTATCAGCCCCAGCATTTT. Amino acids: CAISERRTGASYQPQHF.